This record concerns one TCR beta chain sequence. Germline V CDR1 and CDR2: KGHDR, SFDVKD. CDR3 length equals 14 residues. V lost 7 bases to trimming and J lost 2 bases; unmatched junction nucleotides: 5. This sample is drawn from a study of blood T cell repertoires in COVID-19. Study-level background: PBMCs, B-cell-depleted T cells, or T cells provided the cDNA or gDNA that made up the material.

Assay used: immunoSEQ multiplex PCR; TCRdb lists only in-frame clones, some missing. The sample holds approximately 300,000 clones; around 92% are singletons and the top ten take roughly a tenth. Cohorts were based on clinical histories the participants reported. The chain uses TRBV24-1 and TRBJ2-3, with 7 bases matching TRBD1. This receptor was obtained from a woman under 40 who had recovered from COVID-19. Sequenced sample: PBMCs or T cells enriched from blood (not recorded which). CDR3 in DNA: TGTGCCACCAGGGAAACAGGGGTCACAGATACGCAGTATTTT. This codes for CATRETGVTDTQYF.